Listed below are T cell receptor beta chains from one sample, sequenced in a study of T cell responses to AZD1222 COVID-19 vaccine. Profiling relied on immunoSEQ multiplex PCR, and the TCRdb table lists in-frame clones only, not all of them. The data contain about 150,000 clones, roughly nine tenths of them singletons. The source was peripheral blood, collected on day 0 of AZD1222 vaccination. The source is an adult in good health. Each CDR3 is given with its conserved first and last residue. The D gene is left open where the match is weak. Some rows have no size entry. The others give once, few or many, or a class for an expanded clone.

NA	TRBJ1-6	TRBV9	NA	CASSVRGSAGNSPLHF	TGTGCCAGCAGCGTACGCGGGTCAGCGGGGAATTCACCCCTCCACTTT
NA	TRBJ1-3	TRBV7-8	NA	CASSLASRTPGNTIYF	TGTGCCAGCAGCTTAGCGTCTAGGACTCCCGGAAACACCATATATTTT
NA	TRBJ1-2	TRBV7-9	NA	CASSLGHGYTF	TGTGCCAGCAGCTTAGGTCACGGCTACACCTTC
NA	TRBJ2-5	TRBV2	NA	CASQDGSRETQYF	TGTGCCAGCCAGGACGGGAGTCGGGAGACCCAGTACTTC
NA	TRBJ1-1	TRBV21-1	once	CASRGTGDLNTEAFF	TGTGCCAGCAGGGGGACAGGGGATTTGAACACTGAAGCTTTCTTT
TRBD1	TRBJ2-2	TRBV6-5	once	CASWTGANTGELFF	TGTGCCAGCTGGACAGGCGCGAACACCGGGGAGCTGTTTTTT
TRBD2	TRBJ2-1	TRBV7-3	NA	CASSFRTSGGAGEQFF	TGTGCCAGCAGCTTCCGGACTAGCGGGGGGGCCGGTGAGCAGTTCTTC
NA	TRBJ1-5	TRBV28	NA	CASGQQDRGWPQHF	TGTGCCAGCGGGCAGCAGGACCGGGGGTGGCCCCAGCATTTT
NA	TRBJ2-5	TRBV7-2	NA	CASSMEGTTQETQYF	TGTGCCAGCAGCATGGAGGGGACGACCCAAGAGACCCAGTACTTC
NA	TRBJ2-2	TRBV11-3	NA	CASSLVVGGELFF	TGTGCCAGCAGCTTAGTCGTTGGCGGGGAGCTGTTTTTT
TRBD2	TRBJ2-5	TRBV7-9	NA	CASSRTSGGAEQETQYF	TGTGCCAGCAGCCGGACTAGCGGGGGGGCGGAGCAAGAGACCCAGTACTTC
NA	TRBJ1-1	TRBV5-6	NA	CASGGGGDMNTEAFF	TGTGCCAGCGGGGGCGGTGGGGACATGAACACTGAAGCTTTCTTT
TRBD2	TRBJ2-2	TRBV25-1	NA	CASIGGGRVGELFF	TGTGCCAGCATCGGCGGGGGGCGTGTCGGGGAGCTGTTTTTT
TRBD2	TRBJ2-2	TRBV12-5	NA	CASGPGAGAGTGELFF	TGTGCTAGTGGTCCGGGAGCGGGGGCGGGGACCGGGGAGCTGTTTTTT
TRBD1	TRBJ1-6	TRBV3-1/TRBV3-2	once	CASRELQGPSPLHF	TGTGCCAGCAGAGAACTACAGGGGCCCTCACCCCTCCACTTT
NA	TRBJ2-7	TRBV5-1	NA	CASSLVGSYEQYF	TGCGCCAGCAGCCTCGTAGGCTCATACGAGCAGTACTTC
NA	TRBJ2-3	TRBV20-1	NA	CSASSLGGAADTQYF	TGCAGTGCTAGTTCCTTGGGGGGGGCCGCAGATACGCAGTATTTT
TRBD1	TRBJ1-1	TRBV4-1	NA	CASSQTGASTEAFF	TGCGCCAGCAGCCAGACAGGGGCGAGCACTGAAGCTTTCTTT
NA	TRBJ1-6	TRBV30	NA	CAWSTTFGQYQNSPLHF	TGTGCCTGGAGTACGACATTCGGACAGTACCAAAATTCACCCCTCCACTTT
NA	TRBJ2-2	TRBV5-4	NA	CASSVDTGELFF	TGTGCCAGCAGCGTTGATACCGGGGAGCTGTTTTTT
TRBD2	TRBJ2-2	TRBV4-3	NA	CASSLILSAGGTGELFF	TGCGCCAGCAGCCTAATTCTCTCAGCGGGGGGTACCGGGGAGCTGTTTTTT
NA	TRBJ1-2	TRBV29-1	NA	CSVELDSALGGYTF	TGCAGCGTTGAGCTGGACAGTGCCCTTGGAGGCTACACCTTC
NA	TRBJ1-5	TRBV27	few	CASSLGLASNQPQHF	TGTGCCAGCAGTTTAGGTCTGGCTAGCAATCAGCCCCAGCATTTT
TRBD2	TRBJ2-5	TRBV2	NA	CASSDTTSGVGTQYF	TGTGCCAGCAGTGACACGACTAGCGGAGTGGGGACCCAGTACTTC
NA	TRBJ2-1	TRBV18	NA	CASSPLGPSSSYNEQFF	TGTGCCAGCTCACCGTTGGGGCCATCGAGCTCCTACAATGAGCAGTTCTTC
NA	TRBJ2-5	TRBV30	once	CAWSTPGGVTETQYF	TGTGCCTGGAGTACCCCCGGAGGGGTGACGGAGACCCAGTACTTC
NA	TRBJ2-7	TRBV18	NA	CASSPPVAHEQYF	TGTGCCAGCTCACCACCCGTAGCCCACGAGCAGTACTTC